The 17 T cell receptor beta chains listed next were all sequenced from one sample in a study of blood T cells in healthy people across ages. Primers used in a second PCR of about 6 to 11 cycles were a sample-barcoded 5' primer and a J-beta primer mix. Each CDR3 protein gets one entry after TCRdb re-called the 5' RACE reads with MiXCR. The table records hundreds of thousands of distinct CDR3 sequences, 55% to 65% of them present only once. Sequenced material: blood. The receptors were sampled from a man aged 30 to 45 in good health.

V usage is TRBV3-1 and J usage is TRBJ2-2, with D perhaps matching TRBD2 (7 bases). CDR1 LGHDT and CDR2 YNNKEL come from the germline V gene (reference sequence). V was shortened by 11 bases and J by 6 bases, with 19 bases between the two germline ends. The CDR3 length is 14 residues. DNA for the CDR3: TGTGCCCGCGGACGGGGGGCCGGGGCCGGGGAGCTGTTTTTT. Translation gives CARGRGAGAGELFF.

The chain has TRBV29-1 and TRBJ2-1; TRBD2 agrees at 9 bases. Germline V CDR1 and CDR2: SQVTM, ANQGSEA. J was trimmed by 5 bases and V by 6 bases; bases with no gene match: 17. CDR3 length equals 17 residues. This chain's CDR3 is CSVGGKWLAGADNEQFF. The CDR3 coding sequence is TGCAGCGTGGGGGGAAAGTGGTTAGCGGGGGCGGACAATGAGCAGTTCTTC.

The CDR3 nucleotides read TGTGCCACCCAAAGAGGGGTAACTGGGACTAATGAAAAACTGTTTTTT. It specifies CATQRGVTGTNEKLFF. V gene TRBV12-3 or TRBV12-4 combines with J gene TRBJ1-4, with D perhaps matching TRBD1 (5 bases). The CDR3 runs to 16 residues. V was pared by 10 bases and J by 2 bases, with 20 bases between.

This chain connects TRBV21-1 to TRBJ2-1; whether TRBD1, the table's D call, matches the DNA was not checked. TRBV21-1 is listed as a pseudogene. This CDR3 has 13 residues. The CDR3 DNA reads TGTGCCAGCAGCACGGGGGCTCTATGGGAGCAGTTCTTC. Its protein product is CASSTGALWEQFF.

This clonotype was counted between two and nine times. The chain employs TRBV11-2 and TRBJ2-6, with unresolved D. The V end was cut by 5 bases, the J end by 0 bases, with 11 bases between. Looked up from germline, CDR1 is SGHAT and CDR2 is FQNNGV. This CDR3 has 16 amino acids. The CDR3 reads CASSKYWSSGANVLTF. DNA of the CDR3: TGTGCCAGCAGCAAGTACTGGAGCTCTGGGGCCAACGTCCTGACTTTC.

In nucleotides, the CDR3 is TGCAGTGCTAGTATGGGGTTAGCTAACTATGGCTACACCTTC. Translating it yields CSASMGLANYGYTF. This chain connects TRBV20-1 to TRBJ1-2, with D unclear. In germline, CDR1 is DFQATT, CDR2 SNEGSKA (reference sequence). The CDR3 contains 14 residues. Trimming pared 3 bases from V and 0 bases from J, leaving 11 bases between.

The J gene is TRBJ2-1, the V gene TRBV7-3; TRBD2 agrees at 9 bases. Unmatched junction bases numbered 4, after V lost 3 bases and J lost 13 bases. Germline V lookup: CDR1 SGHTA, CDR2 FQGTGA. CDR3 length: 12 amino acids. CDR3 loop: CASSLPGLAQFF. As DNA, the CDR3 is TGTGCCAGCAGCTTGCCGGGACTAGCCCAGTTCTTC.

The V and J genes are TRBV20-1 and TRBJ2-5; TRBD2 might be the D (5 bases). Germline CDR1 DFQATT, CDR2 SNEGSKA (reference sequence). This CDR3 is built from 13 residues. Trimming removed 5 bases from V and 4 bases from J, with 14 bases in between. The DNA for the CDR3 is TGCAGTGCTCCTCCTCCGGGGAGAGAGACCCAGTACTTC. Protein product: CSAPPPGRETQYF.

This clonotype is a singleton in its sample. This chain uses TRBV9 with TRBJ1-6; 8 bases align to TRBD1. There are 15 residues in the CDR3. Unmatched junction bases numbered 14, after V lost 4 bases and J lost 14 bases. Germline assignment: CDR1 SGDLS and CDR2 YYNGEE. CDR3 sequence: CASSFSDREEWALHF. CDR3 DNA: TGTGCCAGCAGCTTTTCGGACAGGGAGGAGTGGGCCCTCCACTTT.

V usage is TRBV6-5 and J usage is TRBJ2-2; no reliable D call. The V gene lost 2 bases and the J gene lost 6 bases, with 10 bases spanning the gap. Germline CDR1 and CDR2: MNHEY and SVGAGI. The CDR3 is made up of 14 amino acids. The CDR3, as DNA: TGTGCCAGCAGTTACCCGACGGTGTCCGGGGAGCTGTTTTTT. Translating it yields CASSYPTVSGELFF.

V usage is TRBV20-1 and J usage is TRBJ2-7, with a tentative D call TRBD2 (5 bases). Trimming removed 6 bases at V and 7 bases at J, with 19 bases between. This CDR3 is built from 13 residues. CDR1 and CDR2 from the germline V gene are DFQATT and SNEGSKA (reference sequence). The CDR3, as DNA: TGCAGTGCCCCCGGGGAGTCCTACAATGAGCAGTACTTC. Translation: CSAPGESYNEQYF.

V and J are TRBV15 and TRBJ2-7; no definite D call. Germline V gene sequence: CDR1 LNHNV, CDR2 YYDKDF (reference sequence). Deletions cut 2 bases from V and 3 bases from J, with 2 bases between. The CDR3 consists of 11 residues. CDR3 coding DNA: TGTGCCACCAGCAGATACTACGAGCAGTACTTC. Its translation is CATSRYYEQYF.

The rearrangement joins TRBV2 to TRBJ2-1, with D perhaps assigned TRBD1 or TRBD2 (5 bases each). The CDR3 covers 17 residues. Trimming stripped 7 bases from V and 6 bases from J, with 25 bases between. CDR1 SNHLY and CDR2 FYNNEI come from the germline V gene. The CDR3 here is CASTRTRRHPGTNEQFF. The CDR3 DNA reads as TGTGCCAGCACCAGGACCCGGAGGCATCCCGGGACCAATGAGCAGTTCTTC.

The chain is built from TRBV4-2 and TRBJ1-5, with 10 bases that match TRBD1. CDR3 length: 16 amino acids. Trimming took 4 bases from V and 2 from J; bases not matched to a gene: 5. From germline, CDR1 is LGHNA and CDR2 YNFKEQ. CDR3 in DNA: TGTGCCAGCAGCCCGGGGACAGGGGAAGGCAATCAGCCCCAGCATTTT. The encoded protein is CASSPGTGEGNQPQHF.

The genes are TRBV15 and TRBJ2-5; no firm D call. CDR1 is LNHNV and CDR2 is YYDKDF in the germline V gene (reference sequence). The CDR3 extends over 14 amino acids. Trimming left V 5 bases short and J 5 bases short, with 15 bases between. The CDR3 loop is CATSLAKAVETQYF. CDR3 nucleotide sequence: TGTGCCACCAGCCTCGCGAAGGCAGTTGAGACCCAGTACTTC.

The chain carries TRBV6-1 and TRBJ2-4; 13 nucleotides match TRBD2. The CDR3 has 20 residues. The germline gives CDR1 MNHNS, CDR2 SASEGT. The V and J ends lost 6 bases and 0 bases, in that order; junction bases with no gene match: 14. CDR3 coding DNA: TGTGCCAGCAGCTTCCCCCCCGGACTAGCGGGGGCCTTAGCCAAAAACATTCAGTACTTC. Translation gives CASSFPPGLAGALAKNIQYF.

The V call is TRBV9, the J call TRBJ2-7, with no clear D. Germline loops: CDR1 SGDLS, CDR2 YYNGEE. V was cut by 3 bases and J by 10 bases, with 17 bases left in between. The CDR3 consists of 13 residues. This CDR3 reads CASSGSPVETQYF. DNA of the CDR3: TGTGCCAGCAGCGGGTCCCCGGTGGAAACCCAGTACTTC. Variable domain in full (rest from reference TRBV9 and TRBJ2-7): DSGVTQTPKHLITATGQRVTLRCSPRSGDLSVYWYQQSLDQGLQFLIQYYNGEERAKGNILERFSAQQFPDLHSELNLSSLELGDSALYFCASSGSPVETQYFGPGTRLTVT.